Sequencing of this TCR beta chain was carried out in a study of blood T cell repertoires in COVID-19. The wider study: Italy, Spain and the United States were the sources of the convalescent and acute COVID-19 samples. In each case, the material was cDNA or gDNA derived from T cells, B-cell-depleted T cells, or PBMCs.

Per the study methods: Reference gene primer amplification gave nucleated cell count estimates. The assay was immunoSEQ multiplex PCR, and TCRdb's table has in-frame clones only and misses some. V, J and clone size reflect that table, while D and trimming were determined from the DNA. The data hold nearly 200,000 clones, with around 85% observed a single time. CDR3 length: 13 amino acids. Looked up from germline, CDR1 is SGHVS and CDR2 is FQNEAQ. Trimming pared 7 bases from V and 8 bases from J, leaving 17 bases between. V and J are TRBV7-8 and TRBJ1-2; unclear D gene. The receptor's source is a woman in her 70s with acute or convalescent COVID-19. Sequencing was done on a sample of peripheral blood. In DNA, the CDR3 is TGTGCCAGCACCACGTCCCGGGAGGGAGGCTACACCTTC. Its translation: CASTTSREGGYTF.